A single sample is the source of the 20 T cell receptor beta chains below, sequenced in a study of metastatic and nonmetastatic thyroid tumors. With MiXCR, TCRdb called clones anew from the PCR reads. Here the sample spans tens of thousands of clones, 17% being singletons. All patients were untreated before thyroid surgery. The sequenced sample consisted of tumor tissue. These receptors all stem from a female donor with papillary thyroid cancer or a benign thyroid nodule (not recorded which). Some clones in this sample may be carry-over from other donors' samples.

V usage is TRBV20-1 and J usage is TRBJ1-5; D possibly corresponds to TRBD1 (5 bases). V was cut by 0 bases and J by 7 bases, with 16 bases left in between. The CDR3 is 15 residues long. The germline CDR1 and CDR2 sequences are DFQATT and SNEGSKA (reference sequence). CDR3 sequence (DNA): TGCAGTGCTAGAGAGACCGGACATGGCTTGCAGCCCCAGCATTTT. Its translation: CSARETGHGLQPQHF.

A few counts support this clone. This chain uses TRBV5-4 with TRBJ2-7; D is ambiguous. The V end lost 1 base, the J end lost 3 bases, and 11 bases lay between the germline ends. CDR3 size: 14 residues. Germline CDR1 reads SGHNT; CDR2 reads YYREEE (reference sequence). The CDR3 protein is CASSLPRDGYEQYF. CDR3 DNA: TGTGCCAGCAGCTTGCCGAGAGATGGCTACGAGCAGTACTTC.

On this clone: It is likely a read error, because the conserved phenylalanine at the end of the CDR3 is missing. It is unclear where the CDR3 begins or ends on the DNA, so no DNA is shown, and the CDR3 is as TCRdb lists it. The chain combines TRBV6-4 with TRBJ2-2. With termini counted, the CDR3 has 15 amino acids. Germline values: CDR1 MRHNA, CDR2 SNTAGT. CDR3 protein: CAISYDVENTGEVFL.

In this sample, this clone turned up many times. The chain recombines TRBV20-1 with TRBJ2-3, with 7 bases fitting TRBD1. Per germline, CDR1 DFQATT and CDR2 SNEGSKA (reference sequence). V shed 6 bases, J shed 3 bases, and the junction held 9 bases outside the gene matches. The CDR3 is made up of 14 amino acids. This CDR3 reads CSALQGWRTDTQYF. The DNA of the CDR3 is TGCAGTGCACTACAGGGGTGGCGGACAGATACGCAGTATTTT.

This clone has at least ten counts. The chain carries TRBV25-1 and TRBJ1-6, with D possibly TRBD1 on 5 matching bases. V lost 1 base and J 10 bases, leaving 14 bases between the germline ends. This CDR3 region has 15 residues. From germline, CDR1 is MGHDK and CDR2 SYGVNS. CDR3 region: CASSESPGRQSPLHF. For the CDR3, the DNA is TGTGCCAGCAGTGAATCCCCAGGGAGGCAATCACCCCTCCACTTT.

This sequence joins TRBV20-1 and TRBJ2-7, with D maybe TRBD1 (5 bases). Trimming took 4 bases from V and 7 from J, leaving 17 bases between them. Looked up from germline, CDR1 is DFQATT and CDR2 is SNEGSKA (reference sequence). The CDR3 is 13 residues long. CDR3 in amino acids: CSATDISWGEQYF. The CDR3 nucleotides read TGCAGTGCTACGGACATTTCTTGGGGTGAGCAGTACTTC.

At least ten counts were recorded for this clone. The gene calls are TRBV2 and TRBJ2-3; TRBD2 is a possible D gene (6 bases). Trimming removed 7 bases from V and 2 bases from J, with 13 bases in between. The CDR3 totals 14 residues. Germline CDR1 and CDR2: SNHLY and FYNNEI. The CDR3 spells CASIWDFHTDTQYF. The CDR3 DNA reads as TGTGCCAGCATTTGGGACTTCCACACAGATACGCAGTATTTT.

As regards this clone: Being one base from a much bigger clone, this may be a read error. CDR3 DNA: TGTGCCAGCAGTTTCGTGGGGGGAGAGACCCAGTACTTC. Translation gives CASSFVGGETQYF. The rearrangement links TRBV12-3 or TRBV12-4 to TRBJ2-5; D may be TRBD2 (6 bases). The CDR3 is 13 amino acids. Trimming shortened V by 3 bases and J by 4 bases, and 9 bases separated the two germline ends.

This clone was recorded many times. The sample contains more than one DNA sequence encoding this CDR3. The rearrangement uses TRBV29-1 and TRBJ2-1; D not resolved. The V gene lost 1 base and the J gene lost 4 bases, with 8 bases spanning the gap. The CDR3 sequence is 13 residues long. Germline loops: CDR1 SQVTM, CDR2 ANQGSEA. The CDR3 bases are TGCAGCGTTGAAGGGACGGATTACAATGAGCAGTTCTTC. Its protein product is CSVEGTDYNEQFF.

CDR3 DNA sequence: TGCAGTGCTAGAGAAGGACTATCAGGAGTCGACGAGCAGTACTTC. This encodes CSAREGLSGVDEQYF. The gene calls are TRBV20-1 and TRBJ2-7, with D tentatively TRBD2 (6 bases). Trimming stripped 0 bases from V and 5 bases from J, with 17 bases between. The CDR3 consists of 15 residues. CDR1 and CDR2 (germline): DFQATT, SNEGSKA (reference sequence).

In its sample, this clone was seen a few times. The chain recombines TRBV19 with TRBJ2-1; 7 bases line up with TRBD2. This CDR3 is 17 amino acids long. Germline V gene sequence: CDR1 LNHDA, CDR2 SQIVND (reference sequence). Trimming cost V 1 base and J 7 bases; bases outside gene matches: 13. Written as DNA, the CDR3 is TGTGCCAGTAGTATAGCCCCCGGGACTATCGGTAGGAATGAGCAGTTCTTC. Translated, it gives CASSIAPGTIGRNEQFF.

At least ten counts were recorded for this clone. J is TRBJ2-3 and V is TRBV6-2 or TRBV6-3; no clear D. The CDR3 is made up of 11 amino acids. Trimming left V 1 base short and J 7 bases short, with 3 bases between. Germline V CDR1 and CDR2: MNHEY, SVGEGT. The CDR3: CASSYLNTQYF. Here the CDR3 DNA reads TGTGCCAGCAGTTACTTAAATACGCAGTATTTT.

This clone has at least ten counts. CDR3 in DNA: TGTGCCAGCAGTGAATTGGGCAGGGATACCACCGGGGAGCTGTTTTTT. This sequence encodes CASSELGRDTTGELFF. This sequence joins TRBV25-1 and TRBJ2-2; D may be TRBD1 (5 bases). CDR1 is MGHDK and CDR2 is SYGVNS in the germline V gene. Between the trimmed V and J ends, which lost 1 base and 4 bases, there was a span of 13 bases. The CDR3 totals 16 residues.

J is TRBJ2-2 and V is TRBV27; D possibly corresponds to TRBD2 (7 bases). CDR3 length equals 18 residues. Germline V gene data show CDR1 as MNHEY and CDR2 as SMNVEV (reference sequence). The V end lost 2 bases, the J end lost 7 bases, and 23 bases lay between the germline ends. The CDR3 reads CASSLTLRRGGVIGELFF. The CDR3 DNA reads TGTGCCAGCAGTTTAACTTTGCGGAGAGGGGGGGTCATCGGGGAGCTGTTTTTT.

The sample holds many counts of this clone. The chain uses TRBV24-1 and TRBJ1-1, with D perhaps matching TRBD1 (6 bases). Germline CDR1 is KGHDR and CDR2 is SFDVKD. Trimming removed 12 bases at V and 2 bases at J, with 12 bases between. The CDR3 spans 12 residues. CDR3 protein: CAVTGTNTEAFF. Here the CDR3 DNA reads TGTGCCGTAACCGGGACAAACACTGAAGCTTTCTTT.

This clone was seen at least ten times. The chain couples TRBV5-4 to TRBJ2-1; D possibly uses TRBD1 or TRBD2 (5 bases each). Trimming took 5 bases from V and 2 from J, leaving 11 bases between them. The CDR3 runs 14 residues. Germline values: CDR1 SGHNT, CDR2 YYREEE (reference sequence). The CDR3 loop is CASSTRGAYNEQFF. The CDR3 DNA reads TGTGCCAGCAGTACTAGGGGTGCCTACAATGAGCAGTTCTTC.

In its sample, this clone was seen many times. V and J are TRBV5-5 and TRBJ1-4; maybe TRBD1 (6 bases). V was trimmed by 4 bases and J by 0 bases, leaving 7 bases between them. Germline V gives CDR1 SGHKS, CDR2 YYEKEE (reference sequence). The length of the CDR3 is 14 residues. CDR3 loop: CASSRTATNEKLFF. CDR3 in DNA: TGTGCCAGCAGCCGGACAGCAACTAATGAAAAACTGTTTTTT.

A word on this clone: The sample contains more than one DNA sequence encoding this CDR3. The J gene is TRBJ2-7, the V gene TRBV29-1; D perhaps matches TRBD1 (5 bases). The CDR3 has 14 amino acids. The V gene's germline CDR1 is SQVTM and CDR2 ANQGSEA. V was pared by 2 bases and J by 5 bases, with 16 bases between. The CDR3 region has the DNA TGCAGCGTTGAACCGGGCCAGGGTATTGACGAGCAGTACTTC. Amino acid sequence: CSVEPGQGIDEQYF.

This clone is deemed large. The V call is TRBV11-3, the J call TRBJ1-1, with D unclear. Germline V CDR1 and CDR2: SGHNT, YENEEA. The CDR3 runs to 12 residues. V was clipped by 1 base and J by 11 bases, with 11 bases between them. CDR3 residues: CASSLGGTTAFF. The CDR3 region has the DNA TGTGCCAGCAGCTTAGGGGGAACGACTGCTTTCTTT.

This rearrangement joins TRBV11-3 to TRBJ2-7; 12 nucleotides agree with TRBD2. Germline V gives CDR1 SGHNT, CDR2 YENEEA. The length of the CDR3 is 13 residues. J gave up 7 bases and V 5 bases, and 3 bases lay outside the gene matches. The CDR3 loop is CASSTGLAGEQYF. The CDR3 DNA reads as TGTGCCAGCAGCACAGGACTAGCGGGAGAGCAGTACTTC.